Listed below are T cell receptor beta chains from one sample, sequenced in a study of cytomegalovirus exposure and HLA in healthy donors. Sequencing used immunoSEQ multiplex PCR; TCRdb keeps in-frame clones, though not all of them. The sample has 90,000 or so clones, around three fifths seen once. Sample: PBMCs. Receptors were obtained from a boy aged 10-17 years in good health and CMV-seropositive. CDR3s include the opening cysteine and the closing phenylalanine or tryptophan. A D gene is named only where the DNA matches it firmly. Not every row has a clone size; where given, it reads once, few, many or a size class.

>.|TRBD2|TRBV7-9|TRBJ2-3
CASTTSGEDTQYF
TGTGCCAGCACGACTAGCGGGGAAGATACGCAGTATTTT
>few|TRBD2|TRBV5-4|TRBJ2-7
CASSHGGATYEQYF
TGTGCCAGCAGCCACGGGGGGGCTACCTACGAGCAGTACTTC
>few|TRBD2|TRBV5-1|TRBJ2-4
CASAPGASGRQDIQYF
TGCGCCAGCGCCCCAGGGGCTAGCGGGAGGCAGGACATTCAGTACTTC
>few|TRBD2|TRBV13|TRBJ2-1
CASSLSGRWISGEQFF
TGTGCCAGCAGCTTAAGCGGGAGGTGGATTAGTGGTGAGCAGTTCTTC
>.|TRBD1|TRBV4-1|TRBJ2-2
CASSQRNPGQGTGELFF
TGCGCCAGCAGCCAACGGAATCCGGGACAGGGGACCGGGGAGCTGTTTTTT
>.|TRBD1|TRBV5-1|TRBJ2-3
CASSRDRLTDTQYF
TGCGCCAGCAGCCGGGACAGACTTACAGATACGCAGTATTTT
>.|.|TRBV6-6|TRBJ1-1
CASSYTGGTEAFF
TGTGCCAGCAGTTACACCGGCGGCACTGAAGCTTTCTTT
>few|.|TRBV7-7|TRBJ2-5
CASSPDYNQETQYF
TGTGCCAGCAGCCCAGACTATAACCAAGAGACCCAGTACTTC
>.|TRBD2|TRBV5-4|TRBJ2-7
CASSLASSGVSYEQYF
TGTGCCAGCAGCTTGGCATCCAGCGGGGTATCCTACGAGCAGTACTTC
>few|TRBD1|TRBV19|TRBJ1-1
CASSTAGTGDEAFF
TGTGCCAGTAGTACGGCCGGGACAGGCGATGAAGCTTTCTTT
>.|TRBD1|TRBV7-2|TRBJ1-2
CASSHDRGQDGYTF
TGTGCCAGCAGCCACGACAGGGGGCAAGATGGCTACACCTTC
>.|.|TRBV18|TRBJ1-5
CASSPPSGGNQPQHF
TGTGCCAGCTCACCACCCTCCGGGGGGAATCAGCCCCAGCATTTT